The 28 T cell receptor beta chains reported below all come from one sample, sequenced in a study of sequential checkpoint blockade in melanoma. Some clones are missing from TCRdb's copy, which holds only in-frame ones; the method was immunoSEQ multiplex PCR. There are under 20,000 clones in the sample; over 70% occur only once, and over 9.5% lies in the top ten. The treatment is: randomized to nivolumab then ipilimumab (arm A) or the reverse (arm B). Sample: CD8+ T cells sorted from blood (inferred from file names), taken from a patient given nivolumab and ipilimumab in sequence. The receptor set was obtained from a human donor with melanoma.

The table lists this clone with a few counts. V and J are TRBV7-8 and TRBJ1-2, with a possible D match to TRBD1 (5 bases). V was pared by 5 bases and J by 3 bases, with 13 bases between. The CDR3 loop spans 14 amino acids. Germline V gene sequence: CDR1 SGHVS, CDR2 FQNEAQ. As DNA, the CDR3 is TGTGCCAGCAGCGCCGGAGACAGCCACTATGGCTACACCTTC. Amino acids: CASSAGDSHYGYTF.

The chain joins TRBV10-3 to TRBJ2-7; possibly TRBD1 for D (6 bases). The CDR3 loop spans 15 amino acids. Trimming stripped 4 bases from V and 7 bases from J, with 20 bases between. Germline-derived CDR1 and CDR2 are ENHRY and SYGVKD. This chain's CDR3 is CAISGSDSPMGEQYF. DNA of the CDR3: TGTGCCATCAGTGGATCGGACAGTCCCATGGGAGAGCAGTACTTC.

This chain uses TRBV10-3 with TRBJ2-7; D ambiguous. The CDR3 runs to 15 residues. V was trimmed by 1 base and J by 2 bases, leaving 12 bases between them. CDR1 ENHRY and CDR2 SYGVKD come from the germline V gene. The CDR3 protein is CAISELVVSTYEQYF. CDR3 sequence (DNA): TGTGCCATCAGTGAGTTGGTGGTCAGTACCTACGAGCAGTACTTC.

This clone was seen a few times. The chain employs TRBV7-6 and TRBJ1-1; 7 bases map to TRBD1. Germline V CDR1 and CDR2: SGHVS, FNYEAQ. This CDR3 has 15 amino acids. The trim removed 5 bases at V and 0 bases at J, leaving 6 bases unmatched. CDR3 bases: TGTGCCAGCAGCCCCCGGGACAGCCTGAACACTGAAGCTTTCTTT. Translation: CASSPRDSLNTEAFF.

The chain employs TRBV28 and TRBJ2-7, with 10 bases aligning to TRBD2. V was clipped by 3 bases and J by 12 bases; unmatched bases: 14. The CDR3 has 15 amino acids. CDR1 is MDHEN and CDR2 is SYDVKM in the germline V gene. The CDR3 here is CASSLTSGLLPQPYF. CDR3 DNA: TGTGCCAGCAGTTTGACTAGCGGGCTTCTCCCTCAGCCGTACTTC.

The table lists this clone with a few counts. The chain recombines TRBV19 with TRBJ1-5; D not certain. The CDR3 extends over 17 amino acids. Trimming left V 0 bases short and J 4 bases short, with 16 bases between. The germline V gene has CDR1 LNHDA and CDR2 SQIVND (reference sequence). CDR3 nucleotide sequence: TGTGCCAGTAGTATAGATCGGAGGAGGGCAGAGAATCAGCCCCAGCATTTT. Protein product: CASSIDRRRAENQPQHF. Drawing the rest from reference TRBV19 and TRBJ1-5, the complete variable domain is DGGITQSPKYLFRKEGQNVTLSCEQNLNHDAMYWYRQDPGQGLRLIYYSQIVNDFQKGDIAEGYSVSREKKESFPLTVTSAQKNPTAFYLCASSIDRRRAENQPQHFGDGTRLSIL.

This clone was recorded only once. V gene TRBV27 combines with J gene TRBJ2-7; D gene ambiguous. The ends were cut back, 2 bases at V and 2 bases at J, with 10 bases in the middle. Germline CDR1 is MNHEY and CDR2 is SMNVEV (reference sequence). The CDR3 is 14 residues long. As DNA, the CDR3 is TGTGCCAGCAGTTTAAAGGCTAGGACCTACGAGCAGTACTTC. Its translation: CASSLKARTYEQYF.

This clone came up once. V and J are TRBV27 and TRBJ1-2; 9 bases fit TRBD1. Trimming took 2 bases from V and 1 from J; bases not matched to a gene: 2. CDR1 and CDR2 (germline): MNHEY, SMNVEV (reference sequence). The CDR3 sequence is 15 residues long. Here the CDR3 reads CASSLGTGSNYGYTF. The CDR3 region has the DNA TGTGCCAGCAGTTTAGGGACAGGGAGTAACTATGGCTACACCTTC.

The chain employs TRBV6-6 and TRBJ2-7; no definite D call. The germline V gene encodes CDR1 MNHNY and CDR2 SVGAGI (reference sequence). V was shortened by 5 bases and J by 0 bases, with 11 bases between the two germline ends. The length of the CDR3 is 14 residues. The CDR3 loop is CASSQTTVSYEQYF. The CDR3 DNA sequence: TGTGCCAGCAGTCAGACAACCGTCTCCTACGAGCAGTACTTC.

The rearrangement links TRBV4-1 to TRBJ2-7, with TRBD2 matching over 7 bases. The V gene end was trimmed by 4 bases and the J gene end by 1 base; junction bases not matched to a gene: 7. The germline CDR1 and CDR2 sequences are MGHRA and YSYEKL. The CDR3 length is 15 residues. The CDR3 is CASSPLIAGSYEQYF. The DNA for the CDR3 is TGCGCCAGCAGCCCCCTTATAGCGGGTTCCTACGAGCAGTACTTC.

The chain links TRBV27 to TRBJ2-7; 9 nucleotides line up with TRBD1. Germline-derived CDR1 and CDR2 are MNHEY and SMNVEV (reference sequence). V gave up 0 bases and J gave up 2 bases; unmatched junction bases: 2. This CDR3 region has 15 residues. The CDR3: CASSLSGTGPYEQYF. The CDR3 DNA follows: TGTGCCAGCAGTTTATCCGGGACAGGGCCCTACGAGCAGTACTTC.

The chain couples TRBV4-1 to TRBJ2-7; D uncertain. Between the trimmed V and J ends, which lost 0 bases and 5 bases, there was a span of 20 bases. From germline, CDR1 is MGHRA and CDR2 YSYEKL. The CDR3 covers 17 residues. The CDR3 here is CASSQDSSELTFHEQYF. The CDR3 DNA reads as TGCGCCAGCAGCCAAGACTCTTCGGAACTAACTTTCCACGAGCAGTACTTC.

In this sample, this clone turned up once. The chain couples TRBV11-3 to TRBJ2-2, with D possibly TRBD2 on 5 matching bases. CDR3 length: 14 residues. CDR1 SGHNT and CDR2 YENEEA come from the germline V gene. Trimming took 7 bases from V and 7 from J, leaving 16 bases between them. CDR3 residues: CASMKKDGNGELFF. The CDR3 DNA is TGTGCCAGCATGAAGAAGGACGGGAACGGGGAGCTGTTTTTT.

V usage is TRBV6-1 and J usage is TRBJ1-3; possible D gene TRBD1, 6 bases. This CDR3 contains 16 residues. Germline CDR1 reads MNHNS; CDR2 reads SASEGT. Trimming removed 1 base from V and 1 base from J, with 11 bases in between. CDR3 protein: CASSEGQVRSGNTIYF. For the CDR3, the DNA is TGTGCCAGCAGTGAAGGACAGGTCCGGTCTGGAAACACCATATATTTT.

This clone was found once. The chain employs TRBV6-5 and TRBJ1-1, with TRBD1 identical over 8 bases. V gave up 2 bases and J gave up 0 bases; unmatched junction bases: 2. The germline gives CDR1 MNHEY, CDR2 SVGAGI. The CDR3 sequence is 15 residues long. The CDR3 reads CASSYRQGMNTEAFF. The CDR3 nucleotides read TGTGCCAGCAGTTACAGACAGGGGATGAACACTGAAGCTTTCTTT.

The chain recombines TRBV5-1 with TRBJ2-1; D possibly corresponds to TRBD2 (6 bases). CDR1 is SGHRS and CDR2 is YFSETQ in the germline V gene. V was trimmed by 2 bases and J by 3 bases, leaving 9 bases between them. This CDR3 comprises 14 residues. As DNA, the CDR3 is TGCGCCAGCAGCTTCGAGACTAGCTACAATGAGCAGTTCTTC. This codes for CASSFETSYNEQFF.

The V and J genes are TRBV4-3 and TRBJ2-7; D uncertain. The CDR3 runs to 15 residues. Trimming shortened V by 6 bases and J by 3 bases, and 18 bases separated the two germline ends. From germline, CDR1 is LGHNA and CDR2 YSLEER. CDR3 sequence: CASSLTRAEFYEQYF. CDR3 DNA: TGCGCCAGCAGTTTGACTCGCGCGGAATTCTACGAGCAGTACTTC.

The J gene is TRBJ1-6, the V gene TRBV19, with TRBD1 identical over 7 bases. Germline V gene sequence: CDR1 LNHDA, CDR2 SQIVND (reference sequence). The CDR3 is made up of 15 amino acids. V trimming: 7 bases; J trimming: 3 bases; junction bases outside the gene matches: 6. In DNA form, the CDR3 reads TGTGCCAGTACTAGGGACAGCCTCTATAATTCACCCCTCCACTTT. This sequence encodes CASTRDSLYNSPLHF.

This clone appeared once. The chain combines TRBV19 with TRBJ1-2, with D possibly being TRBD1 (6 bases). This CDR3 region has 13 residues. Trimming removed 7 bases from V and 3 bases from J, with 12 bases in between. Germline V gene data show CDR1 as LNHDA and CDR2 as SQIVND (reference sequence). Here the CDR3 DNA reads TGTGCCAGTACGGACAGCGCCTACTATGGCTACACCTTC. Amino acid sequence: CASTDSAYYGYTF.

For the CDR3, the DNA is TGTGCCAGCAGGGGGGGGACAGGGATTACCAATCAGCCCCAGCATTTT. It codes for CASRGGTGITNQPQHF. The genes are TRBV2 and TRBJ1-5; 9 bases map to TRBD1. Germline V gene sequence: CDR1 SNHLY, CDR2 FYNNEI. The V segment lost 6 bases and the J segment 3 bases; nucleotides outside the gene matches: 9. CDR3 length: 16 amino acids.

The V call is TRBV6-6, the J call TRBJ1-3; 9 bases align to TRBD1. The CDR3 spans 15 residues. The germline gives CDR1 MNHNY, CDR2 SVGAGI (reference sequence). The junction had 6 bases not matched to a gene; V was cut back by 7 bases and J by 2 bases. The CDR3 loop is CASTSDRGTGNTIYF. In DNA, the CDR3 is TGTGCCAGCACGTCGGACAGGGGCACTGGAAACACCATATATTTT.

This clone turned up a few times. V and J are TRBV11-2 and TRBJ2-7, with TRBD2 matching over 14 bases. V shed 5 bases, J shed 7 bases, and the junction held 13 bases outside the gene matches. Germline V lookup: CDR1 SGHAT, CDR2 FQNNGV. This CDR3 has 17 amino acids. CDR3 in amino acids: CASSLNWGLAGAREQYF. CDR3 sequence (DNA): TGTGCCAGCAGCCTAAACTGGGGACTAGCGGGAGCACGGGAGCAGTACTTC.

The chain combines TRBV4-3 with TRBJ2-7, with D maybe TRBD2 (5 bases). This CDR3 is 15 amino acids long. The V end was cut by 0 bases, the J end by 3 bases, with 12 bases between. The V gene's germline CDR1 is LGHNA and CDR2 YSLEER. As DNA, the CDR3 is TGCGCCAGCAGCCAAGATGAGGGAAGTAACTACGAGCAGTACTTC. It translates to CASSQDEGSNYEQYF.

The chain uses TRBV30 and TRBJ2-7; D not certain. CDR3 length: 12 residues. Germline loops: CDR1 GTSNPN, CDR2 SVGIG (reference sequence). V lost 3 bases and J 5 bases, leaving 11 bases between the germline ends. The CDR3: CAWSATGNEQYF. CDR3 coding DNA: TGTGCCTGGAGCGCCACCGGTAACGAGCAGTACTTC.

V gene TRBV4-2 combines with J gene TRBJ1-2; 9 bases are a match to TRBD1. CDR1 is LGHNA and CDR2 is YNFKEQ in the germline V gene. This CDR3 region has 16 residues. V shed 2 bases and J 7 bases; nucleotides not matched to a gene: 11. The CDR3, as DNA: TGTGCCAGCAGCCAACGAACAGGGGGCGGTGTAGGTGGCTACACCTTC. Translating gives CASSQRTGGGVGGYTF.

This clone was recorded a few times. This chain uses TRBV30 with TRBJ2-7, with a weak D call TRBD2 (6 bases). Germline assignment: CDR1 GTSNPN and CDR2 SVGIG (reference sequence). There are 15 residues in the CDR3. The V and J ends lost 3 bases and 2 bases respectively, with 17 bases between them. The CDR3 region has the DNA TGTGCCTGGAGCCCCGGGACTGGGAAAGCCTACGAGCAGTACTTC. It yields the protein CAWSPGTGKAYEQYF.

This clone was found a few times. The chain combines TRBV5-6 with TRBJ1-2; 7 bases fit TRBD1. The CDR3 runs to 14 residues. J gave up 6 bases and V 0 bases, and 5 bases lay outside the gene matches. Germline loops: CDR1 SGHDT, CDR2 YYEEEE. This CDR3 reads CASSLGQGLDGYTF. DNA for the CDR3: TGTGCCAGCAGCTTGGGACAGGGTTTAGATGGCTACACCTTC. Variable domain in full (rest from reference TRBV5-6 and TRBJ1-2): DAGVTQSPTHLIKTRGQQVTLRCSPKSGHDTVSWYQQALGQGPQFIFQYYEEEERQRGNFPDRFSGHQFPNYSSELNVNALLLGDSALYLCASSLGQGLDGYTFGSGTRLTVV.

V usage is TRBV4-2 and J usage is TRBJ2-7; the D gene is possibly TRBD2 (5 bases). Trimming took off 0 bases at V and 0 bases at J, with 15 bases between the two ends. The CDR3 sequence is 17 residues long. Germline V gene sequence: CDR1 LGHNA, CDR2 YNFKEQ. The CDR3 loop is CASSQDWGSANSYEQYF. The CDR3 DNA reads TGTGCCAGCAGCCAAGATTGGGGTAGCGCAAACTCCTACGAGCAGTACTTC.